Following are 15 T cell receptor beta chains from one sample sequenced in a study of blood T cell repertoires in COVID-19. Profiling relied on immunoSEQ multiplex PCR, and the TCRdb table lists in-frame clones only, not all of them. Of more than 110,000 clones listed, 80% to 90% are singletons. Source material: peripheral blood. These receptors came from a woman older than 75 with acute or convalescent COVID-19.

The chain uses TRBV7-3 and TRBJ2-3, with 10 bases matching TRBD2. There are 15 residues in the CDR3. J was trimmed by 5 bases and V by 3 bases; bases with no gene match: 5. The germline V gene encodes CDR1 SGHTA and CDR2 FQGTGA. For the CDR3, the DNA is TGTGCCAGCAGCTTGGCGGCTAGCGGGGGAGATACGCAGTATTTT. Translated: CASSLAASGGDTQYF.

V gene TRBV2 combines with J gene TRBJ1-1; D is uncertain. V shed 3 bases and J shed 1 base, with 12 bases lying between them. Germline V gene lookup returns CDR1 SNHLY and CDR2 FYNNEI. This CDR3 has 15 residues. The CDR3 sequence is CASSEEGSWNTEAFF. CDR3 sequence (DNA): TGTGCCAGCAGTGAGGAGGGTAGCTGGAACACTGAAGCTTTCTTT.

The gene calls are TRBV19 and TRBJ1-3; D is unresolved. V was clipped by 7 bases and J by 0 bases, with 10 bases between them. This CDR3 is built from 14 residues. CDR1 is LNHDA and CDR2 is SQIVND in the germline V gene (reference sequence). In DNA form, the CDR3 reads TGTGCCAGTAACCGGGGAGACTCTGGAAACACCATATATTTT. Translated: CASNRGDSGNTIYF.

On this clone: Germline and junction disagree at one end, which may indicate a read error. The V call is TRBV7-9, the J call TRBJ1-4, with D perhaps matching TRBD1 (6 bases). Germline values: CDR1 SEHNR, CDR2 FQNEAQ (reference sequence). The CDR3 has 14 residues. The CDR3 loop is CASSPGTTNEKLFF. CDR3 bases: TGTGCCAGCAGCCCCGGGACAACAAATGAAAAACTGTTTTTT.

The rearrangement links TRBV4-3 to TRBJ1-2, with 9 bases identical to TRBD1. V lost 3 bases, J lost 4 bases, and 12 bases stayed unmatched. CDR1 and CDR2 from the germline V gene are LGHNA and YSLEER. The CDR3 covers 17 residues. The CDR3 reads CASSHQQGARSGYGYTF. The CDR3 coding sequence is TGCGCCAGCAGCCATCAACAGGGGGCGCGGTCTGGCTATGGCTACACCTTC.

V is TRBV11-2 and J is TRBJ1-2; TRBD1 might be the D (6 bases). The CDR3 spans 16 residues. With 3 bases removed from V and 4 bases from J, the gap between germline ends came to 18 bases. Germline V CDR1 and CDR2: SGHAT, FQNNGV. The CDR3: CASSLGASGGGYGYTF. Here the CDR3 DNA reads TGTGCCAGCAGCTTGGGGGCCTCTGGGGGCGGCTATGGCTACACCTTC.

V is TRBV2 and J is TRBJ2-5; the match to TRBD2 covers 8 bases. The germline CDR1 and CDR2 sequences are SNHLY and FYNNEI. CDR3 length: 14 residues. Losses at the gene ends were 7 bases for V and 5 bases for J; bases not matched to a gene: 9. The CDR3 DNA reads TGTGCCAGCATAGACCAGCGGGGGTTGGAGACCCAGTACTTC. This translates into CASIDQRGLETQYF. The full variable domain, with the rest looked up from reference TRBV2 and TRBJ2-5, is EPEVTQTPSHQVTQMGQEVILRCVPISNHLYFYWYRQILGQKVEFLVSFYNNEISEKSEIFDDQFSVERPDGSNFTLKIRSTKLEDSAMYFCASIDQRGLETQYFGPGTRLLVL.

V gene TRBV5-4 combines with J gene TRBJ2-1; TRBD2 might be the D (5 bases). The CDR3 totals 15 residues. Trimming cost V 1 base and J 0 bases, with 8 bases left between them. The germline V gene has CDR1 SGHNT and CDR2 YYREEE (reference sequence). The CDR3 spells CASSLPGSSYNEQFF. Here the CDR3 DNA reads TGTGCCAGCAGCTTGCCGGGGAGCTCCTACAATGAGCAGTTCTTC.

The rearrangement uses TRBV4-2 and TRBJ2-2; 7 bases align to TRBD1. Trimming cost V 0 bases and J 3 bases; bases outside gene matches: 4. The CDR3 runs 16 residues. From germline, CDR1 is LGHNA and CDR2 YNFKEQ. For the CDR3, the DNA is TGTGCCAGCAGCCAAGATGGAACAGGGGACACCGGGGAGCTGTTTTTT. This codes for CASSQDGTGDTGELFF.

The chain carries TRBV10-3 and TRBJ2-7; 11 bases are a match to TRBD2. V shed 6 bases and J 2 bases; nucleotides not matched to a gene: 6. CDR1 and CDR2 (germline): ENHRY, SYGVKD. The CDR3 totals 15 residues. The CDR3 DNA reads TGTGCCATCAGACCTACTAGCGGGGGTCCCTACGAGCAGTACTTC. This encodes CAIRPTSGGPYEQYF.

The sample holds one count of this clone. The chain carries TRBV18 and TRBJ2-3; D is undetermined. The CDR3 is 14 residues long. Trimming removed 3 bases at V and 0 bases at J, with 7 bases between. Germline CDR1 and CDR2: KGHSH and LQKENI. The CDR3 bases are TGTGCCAGCTCACCGCTAGATAGCACAGATACGCAGTATTTT. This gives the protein CASSPLDSTDTQYF.

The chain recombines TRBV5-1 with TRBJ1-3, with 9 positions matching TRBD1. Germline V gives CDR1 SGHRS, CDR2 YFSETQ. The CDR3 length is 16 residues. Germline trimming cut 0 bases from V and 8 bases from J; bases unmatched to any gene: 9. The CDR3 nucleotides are TGCGCCAGCAGCTTGGTACCGGACAGGGGTTCTTACACCATATATTTT. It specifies CASSLVPDRGSYTIYF.

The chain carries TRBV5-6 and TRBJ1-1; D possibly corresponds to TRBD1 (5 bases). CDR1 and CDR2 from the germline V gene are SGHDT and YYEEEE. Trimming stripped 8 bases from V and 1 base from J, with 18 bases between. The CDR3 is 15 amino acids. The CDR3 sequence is CASRRGGTGNTEAFF. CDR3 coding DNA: TGTGCCAGTCGCCGTGGGGGGACGGGGAACACTGAAGCTTTCTTT.

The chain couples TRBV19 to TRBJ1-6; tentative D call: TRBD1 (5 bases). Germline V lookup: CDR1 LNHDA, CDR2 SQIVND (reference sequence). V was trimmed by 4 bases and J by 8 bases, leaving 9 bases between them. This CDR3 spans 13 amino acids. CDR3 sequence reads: CASSKQADSPLHF. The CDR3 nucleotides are TGTGCCAGTAGTAAACAGGCGGATTCACCCCTCCACTTT.

CDR3 residues: CASSSTIAGSYNEQFF. DNA for the CDR3: TGTGCCAGCAGCTCGACCATAGCGGGGTCCTACAATGAGCAGTTCTTC. The chain uses TRBV11-2 and TRBJ2-1; TRBD2 matches 8 bases. J lost 1 base, V lost 4 bases, and 6 bases had no gene match. Germline CDR1 is SGHAT and CDR2 is FQNNGV. There are 16 residues in the CDR3.